This T cell receptor beta chain was captured in a study of control samples from healthy donors and cancer patients. Per germline, CDR1 MGHRA and CDR2 YSYEKL. This CDR3 has 15 residues. Trimming stripped 3 bases from V and 4 bases from J, with 13 bases between. The method was immunoSEQ multiplex PCR; TCRdb's version includes in-frame clones alone and lacks a portion of them. Here the sample spans tens of thousands of clones, roughly 91% being singletons. The chain is built from TRBV4-1 and TRBJ1-5, with D uncertain. Material for sequencing was blood. This clonotype originated in a man between 25 and 39 years old in good health. The CDR3 nucleotides are TGCGCCAGCAGCCACTATAACGACGGTAATCAGCCCCAGCATTTT. This codes for CASSHYNDGNQPQHF.